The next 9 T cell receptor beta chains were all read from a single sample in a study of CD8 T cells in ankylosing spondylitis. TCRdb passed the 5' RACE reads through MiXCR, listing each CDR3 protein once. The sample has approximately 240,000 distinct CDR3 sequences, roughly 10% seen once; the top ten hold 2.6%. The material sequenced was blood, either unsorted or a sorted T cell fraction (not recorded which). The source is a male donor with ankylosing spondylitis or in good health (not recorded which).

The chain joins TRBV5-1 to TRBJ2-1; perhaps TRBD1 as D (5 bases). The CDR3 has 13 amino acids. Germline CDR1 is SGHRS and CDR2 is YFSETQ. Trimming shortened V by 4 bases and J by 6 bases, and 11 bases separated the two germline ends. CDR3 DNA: TGCGCCAGCAGCCCTGACAGTGGCAATGAGCAGTTCTTC. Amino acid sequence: CASSPDSGNEQFF.

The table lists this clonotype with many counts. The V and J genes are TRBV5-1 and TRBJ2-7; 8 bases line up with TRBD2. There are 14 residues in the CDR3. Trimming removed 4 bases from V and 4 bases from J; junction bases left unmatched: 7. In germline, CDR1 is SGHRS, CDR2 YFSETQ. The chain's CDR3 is CASSTSGAPYEQYF. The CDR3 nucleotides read TGCGCCAGCAGCACTAGCGGAGCCCCTTACGAGCAGTACTTC. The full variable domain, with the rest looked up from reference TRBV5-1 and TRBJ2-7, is KAGVTQTPRYLIKTRGQQVTLSCSPISGHRSVSWYQQTPGQGLQFLFEYFSETQRNKGNFPGRFSGRQFSNSRSEMNVSTLELGDSALYLCASSTSGAPYEQYFGPGTRLTVT.

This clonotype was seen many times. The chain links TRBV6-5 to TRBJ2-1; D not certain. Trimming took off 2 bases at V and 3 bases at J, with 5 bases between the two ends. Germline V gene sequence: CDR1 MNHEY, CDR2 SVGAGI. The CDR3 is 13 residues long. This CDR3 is CASSYNGYNEQFF. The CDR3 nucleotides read TGTGCCAGCAGTTACAACGGCTACAATGAGCAGTTCTTC.

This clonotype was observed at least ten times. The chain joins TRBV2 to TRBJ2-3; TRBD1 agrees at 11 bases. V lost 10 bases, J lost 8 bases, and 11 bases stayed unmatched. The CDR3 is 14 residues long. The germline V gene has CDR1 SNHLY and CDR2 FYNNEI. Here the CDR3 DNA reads TGTGCCACCGACCAAGGACAGGGGGCCGGTACGCAGTATTTT. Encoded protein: CATDQGQGAGTQYF.

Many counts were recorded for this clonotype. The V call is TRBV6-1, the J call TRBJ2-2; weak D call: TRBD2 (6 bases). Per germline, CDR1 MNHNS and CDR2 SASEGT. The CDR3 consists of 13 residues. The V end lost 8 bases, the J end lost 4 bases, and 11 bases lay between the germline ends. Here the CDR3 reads CASLSGGTGELFF. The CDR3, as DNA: TGTGCCAGCCTCTCCGGGGGCACCGGGGAGCTGTTTTTT.

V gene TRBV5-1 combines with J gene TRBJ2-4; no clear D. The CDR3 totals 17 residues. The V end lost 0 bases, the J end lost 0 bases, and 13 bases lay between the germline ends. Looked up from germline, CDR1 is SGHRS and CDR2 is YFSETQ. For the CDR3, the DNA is TGCGCCAGCAGCTTGGTCGGCAGTTTGCTAGCCAAAAACATTCAGTACTTC. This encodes CASSLVGSLLAKNIQYF.

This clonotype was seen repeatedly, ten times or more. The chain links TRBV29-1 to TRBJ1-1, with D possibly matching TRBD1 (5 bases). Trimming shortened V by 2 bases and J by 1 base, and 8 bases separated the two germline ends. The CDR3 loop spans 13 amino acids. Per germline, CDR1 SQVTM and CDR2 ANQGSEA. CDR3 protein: CSVERGRNTEAFF. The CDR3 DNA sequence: TGCAGCGTTGAAAGGGGAAGGAACACTGAAGCTTTCTTT.

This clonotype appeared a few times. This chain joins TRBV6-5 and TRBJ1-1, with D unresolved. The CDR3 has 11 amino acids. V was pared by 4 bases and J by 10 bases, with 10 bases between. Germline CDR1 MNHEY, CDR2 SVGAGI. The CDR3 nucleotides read TGTGCCAGCAGTTCGGGCCGCCGAGCTTTCTTT. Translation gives CASSSGRRAFF.

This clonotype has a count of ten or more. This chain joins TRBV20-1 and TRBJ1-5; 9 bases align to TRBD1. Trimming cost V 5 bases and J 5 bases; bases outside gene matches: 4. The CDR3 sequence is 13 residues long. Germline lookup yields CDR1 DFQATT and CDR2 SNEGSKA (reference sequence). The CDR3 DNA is TGCAGTGCTGGGACAGGGAACGATCAGCCCCAGCATTTT. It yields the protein CSAGTGNDQPQHF.